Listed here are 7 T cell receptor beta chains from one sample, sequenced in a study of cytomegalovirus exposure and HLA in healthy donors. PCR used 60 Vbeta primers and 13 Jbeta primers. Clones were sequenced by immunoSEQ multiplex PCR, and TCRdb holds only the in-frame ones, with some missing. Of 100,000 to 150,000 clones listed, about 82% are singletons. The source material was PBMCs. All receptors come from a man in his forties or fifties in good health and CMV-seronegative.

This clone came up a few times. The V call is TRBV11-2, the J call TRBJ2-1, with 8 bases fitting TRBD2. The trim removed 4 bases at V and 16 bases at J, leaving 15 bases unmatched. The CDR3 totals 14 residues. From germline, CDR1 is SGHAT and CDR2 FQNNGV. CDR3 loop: CASSSFTSGGLEFF. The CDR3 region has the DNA TGTGCCAGCAGCTCTTTTACCTCGGGGGGGTTAGAATTCTTC. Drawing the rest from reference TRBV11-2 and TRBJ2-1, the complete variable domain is EAGVAQSPRYKIIEKRQSVAFWCNPISGHATLYWYQQILGQGPKLLIQFQNNGVVDDSQLPKDRFSAERLKGVDSTLKIQPAKLEDSAVYLCASSSFTSGGLEFFGPGTRLTVL.

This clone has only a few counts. CDR3 region: CASSAGRTNSPLHF. The CDR3 bases are TGTGCCAGCAGCGCGGGACGGACTAATTCACCCCTCCACTTT. The V and J genes are TRBV6-5 and TRBJ1-6, with D possibly TRBD1 on 5 matching bases. The germline V and J ends were trimmed by 6 bases and 6 bases, with 12 bases remaining between them. The V gene's germline CDR1 is MNHEY and CDR2 SVGAGI. The CDR3 length is 14 residues.

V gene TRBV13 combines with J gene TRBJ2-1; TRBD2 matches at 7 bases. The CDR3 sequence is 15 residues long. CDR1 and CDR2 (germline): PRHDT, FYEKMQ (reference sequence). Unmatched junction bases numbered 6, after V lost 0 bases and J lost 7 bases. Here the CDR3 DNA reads TGTGCCAGCAGCTTAGGGGGATGGGGAGGGAATGAGCAGTTCTTC. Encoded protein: CASSLGGWGGNEQFF.

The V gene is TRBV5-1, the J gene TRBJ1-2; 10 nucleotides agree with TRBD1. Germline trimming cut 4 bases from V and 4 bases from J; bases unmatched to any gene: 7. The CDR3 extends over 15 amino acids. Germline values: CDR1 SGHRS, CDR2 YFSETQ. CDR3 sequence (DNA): TGCGCCAGCAGCCCCTGGACAGGGGGTGGCTATGGCTACACCTTC. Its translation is CASSPWTGGGYGYTF.

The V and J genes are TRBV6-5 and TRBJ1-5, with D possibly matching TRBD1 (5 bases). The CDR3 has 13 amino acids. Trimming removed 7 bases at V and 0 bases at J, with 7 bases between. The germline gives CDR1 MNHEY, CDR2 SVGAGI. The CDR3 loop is CASTGISNQPQHF. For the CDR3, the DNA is TGTGCCAGCACAGGGATTAGCAATCAGCCCCAGCATTTT.

The CDR3 nucleotides are TGCGCCAGCAGCTTGGGTTGGAGGGAGGAAGATACGCAGTATTTT. This codes for CASSLGWREEDTQYF. The rearrangement uses TRBV5-1 and TRBJ2-3, with TRBD2 as a possible D gene (6 bases). The CDR3 sequence is 15 residues long. Germline CDR1 reads SGHRS; CDR2 reads YFSETQ. V was trimmed by 0 bases and J by 5 bases, leaving 13 bases between them. Filled out from reference TRBV5-1 and TRBJ2-3, the complete variable domain reads KAGVTQTPRYLIKTRGQQVTLSCSPISGHRSVSWYQQTPGQGLQFLFEYFSETQRNKGNFPGRFSGRQFSNSRSEMNVSTLELGDSALYLCASSLGWREEDTQYFGPGTRLTVL.

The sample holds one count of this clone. The CDR3, as DNA: TGTGCCAGCAGTGAACGCGGGGAAGAGTTCTTC. Protein: CASSERGEEFF. The gene calls are TRBV25-1 and TRBJ2-1; a possible D gene is TRBD2 (6 bases). Trimming took off 2 bases at V and 14 bases at J, with 10 bases between the two ends. CDR3 length: 11 amino acids. Germline values: CDR1 MGHDK, CDR2 SYGVNS.